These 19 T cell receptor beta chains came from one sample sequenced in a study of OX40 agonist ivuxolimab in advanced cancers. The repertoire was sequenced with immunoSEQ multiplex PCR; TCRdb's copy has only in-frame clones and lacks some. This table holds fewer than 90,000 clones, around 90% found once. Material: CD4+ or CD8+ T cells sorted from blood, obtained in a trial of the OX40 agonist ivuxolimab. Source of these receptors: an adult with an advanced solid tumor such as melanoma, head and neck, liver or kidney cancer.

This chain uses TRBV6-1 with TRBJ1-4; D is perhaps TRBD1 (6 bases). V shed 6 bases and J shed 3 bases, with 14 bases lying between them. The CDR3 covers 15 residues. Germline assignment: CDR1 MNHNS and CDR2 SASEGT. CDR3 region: CASSDGGRANEKLFF. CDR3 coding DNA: TGTGCCAGCAGCGACGGGGGCAGAGCTAATGAAAAACTGTTTTTT.

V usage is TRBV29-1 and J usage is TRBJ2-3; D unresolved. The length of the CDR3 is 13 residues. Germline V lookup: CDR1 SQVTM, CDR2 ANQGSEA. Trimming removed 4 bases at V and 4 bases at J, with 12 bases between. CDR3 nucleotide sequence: TGCAGCGTTGGTTACGGTTCGGCAGATACGCAGTATTTT. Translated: CSVGYGSADTQYF.

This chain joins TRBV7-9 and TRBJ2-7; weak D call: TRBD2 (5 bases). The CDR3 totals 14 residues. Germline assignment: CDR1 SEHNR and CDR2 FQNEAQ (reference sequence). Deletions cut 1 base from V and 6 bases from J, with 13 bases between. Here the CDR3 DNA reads TGTGCCAGCAGCTTAGGGAGGCCCGGGTCCGAGCAGTACTTC. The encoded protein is CASSLGRPGSEQYF. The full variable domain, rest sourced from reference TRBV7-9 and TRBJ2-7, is DTGVSQNPRHKITKRGQNVTFRCDPISEHNRLYWYRQTLGQGPEFLTYFQNEAQLEKSRLLSDRFSAERPKGSFSTLEIQRTEQGDSAMYLCASSLGRPGSEQYFGPGTRLTVT.

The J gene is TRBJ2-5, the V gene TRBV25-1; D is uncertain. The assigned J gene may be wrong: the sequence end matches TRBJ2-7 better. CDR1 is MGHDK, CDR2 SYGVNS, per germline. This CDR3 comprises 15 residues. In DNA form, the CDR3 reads TGTGCCAGCAGTGCAAAAGGTGGCCAAACCTACGAGCAGTACTTC. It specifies CASSAKGGQTYEQYF.

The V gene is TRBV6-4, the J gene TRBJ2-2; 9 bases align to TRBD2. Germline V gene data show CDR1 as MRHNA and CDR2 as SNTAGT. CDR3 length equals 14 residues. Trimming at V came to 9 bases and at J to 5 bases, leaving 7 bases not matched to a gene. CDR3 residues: CASSREGQTGELFF. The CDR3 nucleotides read TGTGCCAGTTCGCGGGAGGGCCAGACCGGGGAGCTGTTTTTT.

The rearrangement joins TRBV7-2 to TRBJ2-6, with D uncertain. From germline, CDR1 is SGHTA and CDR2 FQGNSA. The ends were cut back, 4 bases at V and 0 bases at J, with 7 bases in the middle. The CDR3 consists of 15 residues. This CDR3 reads CASSYGFSGANVLTF. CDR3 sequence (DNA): TGTGCCAGCAGCTACGGATTCTCTGGGGCCAACGTCCTGACTTTC.

CDR3 DNA sequence: TGTGCCAGCAGCCAGCGGGGACTAGCGGACCAAGAGACCCAGTACTTC. Amino acid sequence: CASSQRGLADQETQYF. V usage is TRBV7-2 and J usage is TRBJ2-5; 11 positions match TRBD2. The CDR3 is made up of 16 amino acids. Germline CDR1 is SGHTA and CDR2 is FQGNSA. Trimming removed 5 bases from V and 0 bases from J; junction bases left unmatched: 5.

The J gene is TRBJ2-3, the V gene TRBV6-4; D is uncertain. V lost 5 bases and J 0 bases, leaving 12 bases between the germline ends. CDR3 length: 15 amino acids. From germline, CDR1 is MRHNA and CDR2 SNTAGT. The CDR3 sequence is CASSSQRASTDTQYF. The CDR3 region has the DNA TGTGCCAGCAGTTCTCAGCGAGCTAGCACAGATACGCAGTATTTT.

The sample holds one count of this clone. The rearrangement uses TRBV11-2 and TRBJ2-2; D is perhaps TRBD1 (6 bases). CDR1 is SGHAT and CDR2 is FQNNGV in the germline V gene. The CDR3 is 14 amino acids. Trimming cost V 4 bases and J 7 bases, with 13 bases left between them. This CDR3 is CASSSQGFGGELFF. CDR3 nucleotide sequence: TGTGCCAGCAGCTCACAGGGATTTGGCGGGGAGCTGTTTTTT.

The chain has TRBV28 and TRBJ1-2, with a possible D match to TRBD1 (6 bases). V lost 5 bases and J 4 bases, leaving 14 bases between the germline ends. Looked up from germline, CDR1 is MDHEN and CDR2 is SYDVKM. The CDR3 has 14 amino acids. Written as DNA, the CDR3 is TGTGCCAGCAGTCCTTCGGGACACTCCTATGGCTACACCTTC. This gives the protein CASSPSGHSYGYTF.

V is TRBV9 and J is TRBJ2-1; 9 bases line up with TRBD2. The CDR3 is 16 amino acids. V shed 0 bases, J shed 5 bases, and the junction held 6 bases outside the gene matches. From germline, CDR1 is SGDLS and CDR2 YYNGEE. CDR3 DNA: TGTGCCAGCAGCGTAGTGGCTGGACTAGCGAACAATGAGCAGTTCTTC. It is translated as CASSVVAGLANNEQFF. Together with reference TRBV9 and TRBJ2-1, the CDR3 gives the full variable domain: DSGVTQTPKHLITATGQRVTLRCSPRSGDLSVYWYQQSLDQGLQFLIQYYNGEERAKGNILERFSAQQFPDLHSELNLSSLELGDSALYFCASSVVAGLANNEQFFGPGTRLTVL.

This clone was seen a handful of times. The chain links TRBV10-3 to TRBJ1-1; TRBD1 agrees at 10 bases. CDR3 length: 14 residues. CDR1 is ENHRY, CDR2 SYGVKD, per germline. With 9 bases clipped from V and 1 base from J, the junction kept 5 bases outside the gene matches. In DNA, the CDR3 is TGTGCCATATCTCGGGACAGGGGGAACACTGAAGCTTTCTTT. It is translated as CAISRDRGNTEAFF.

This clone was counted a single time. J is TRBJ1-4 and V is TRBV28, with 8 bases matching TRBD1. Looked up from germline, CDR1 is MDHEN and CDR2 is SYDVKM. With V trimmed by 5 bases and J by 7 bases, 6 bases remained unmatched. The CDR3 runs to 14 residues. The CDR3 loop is CASSTTGVVEKLFF. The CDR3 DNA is TGTGCCAGCAGTACGACAGGGGTAGTTGAAAAACTGTTTTTT. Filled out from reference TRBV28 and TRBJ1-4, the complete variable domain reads DVKVTQSSRYLVKRTGEKVFLECVQDMDHENMFWYRQDPGLGLRLIYFSYDVKMKEKGDIPEGYSVSREKKERFSLILESASTNQTSMYLCASSTTGVVEKLFFGSGTQLSVL.

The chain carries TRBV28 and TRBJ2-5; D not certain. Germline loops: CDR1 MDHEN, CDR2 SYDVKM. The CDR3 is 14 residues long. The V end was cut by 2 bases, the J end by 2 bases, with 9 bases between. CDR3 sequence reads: CASSLSALQETQYF. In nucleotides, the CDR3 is TGTGCCAGCAGTTTAAGCGCACTACAAGAGACCCAGTACTTC. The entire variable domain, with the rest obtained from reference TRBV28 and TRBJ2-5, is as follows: DVKVTQSSRYLVKRTGEKVFLECVQDMDHENMFWYRQDPGLGLRLIYFSYDVKMKEKGDIPEGYSVSREKKERFSLILESASTNQTSMYLCASSLSALQETQYFGPGTRLLVL.

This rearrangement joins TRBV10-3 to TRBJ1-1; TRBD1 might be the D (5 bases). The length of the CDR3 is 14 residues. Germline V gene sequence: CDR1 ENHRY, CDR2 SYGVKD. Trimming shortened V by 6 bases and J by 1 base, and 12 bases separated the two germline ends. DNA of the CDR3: TGTGCCATCAGGGGGGGGATAGGGAACACTGAAGCTTTCTTT. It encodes CAIRGGIGNTEAFF.

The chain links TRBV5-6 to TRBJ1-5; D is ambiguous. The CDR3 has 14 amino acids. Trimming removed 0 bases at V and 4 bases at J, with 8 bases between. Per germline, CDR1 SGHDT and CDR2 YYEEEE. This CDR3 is CASSLGRTNQPQHF. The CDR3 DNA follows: TGTGCCAGCAGCTTGGGCAGGACTAATCAGCCCCAGCATTTT.

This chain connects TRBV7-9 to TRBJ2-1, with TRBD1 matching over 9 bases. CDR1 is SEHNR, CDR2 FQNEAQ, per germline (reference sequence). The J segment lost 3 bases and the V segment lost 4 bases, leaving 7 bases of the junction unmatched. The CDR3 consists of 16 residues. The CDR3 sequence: CASSSKPGQGYNEQFF. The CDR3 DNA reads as TGTGCCAGCAGCTCCAAACCGGGACAGGGCTACAATGAGCAGTTCTTC.

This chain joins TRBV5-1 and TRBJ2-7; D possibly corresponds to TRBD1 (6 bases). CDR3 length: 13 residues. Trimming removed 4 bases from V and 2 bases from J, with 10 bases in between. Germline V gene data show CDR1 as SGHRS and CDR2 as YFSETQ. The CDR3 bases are TGCGCCAGCAGCCCGGGACAACCCTACGAGCAGTACTTC. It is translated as CASSPGQPYEQYF.

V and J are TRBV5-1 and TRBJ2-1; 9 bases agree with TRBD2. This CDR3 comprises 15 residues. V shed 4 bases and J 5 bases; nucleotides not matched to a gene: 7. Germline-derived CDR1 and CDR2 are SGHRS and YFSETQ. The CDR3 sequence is CASSPGLAMNNEQFF. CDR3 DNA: TGCGCCAGCAGCCCCGGACTAGCGATGAACAATGAGCAGTTCTTC.